This T cell receptor (beta chain) emerged from a study of spatial heterogeneity in lung cancer. Time point defined: sample taken at primary tumor resection. There were roughly 72 donors, all of them untreated patients with early-stage non-small cell lung cancer. Material for sequencing was whole RNA from tumor, nontumor lung or frozen PBMC, left unsorted. This CDR3 contains 15 residues. Germline CDR1 is SGHTA and CDR2 is FQGTGA. The V gene lost 5 bases and the J gene lost 0 bases, with 11 bases spanning the gap. This clonotype came up many times. The target antigen is unknown. Via MiXCR, TCRdb re-called the 5' RACE reads, giving one row per CDR3 protein. Seen here are approximately 9,600 distinct CDR3 sequences, less than 6.5% observed once, and the top ten hold over 20%. Broader study findings: Expanded intratumoral alpha and beta TCR counts tracked tumor mutation counts.

This sequence originates from a female donor with early-stage non-small cell lung cancer. The sequenced sample was lung tumor tissue, obtained at surgery. The chain carries TRBV7-3 and TRBJ2-1; the D gene is possibly TRBD2 (5 bases). CDR3 in amino acids: CASSPPGSSYNEQFF. The CDR3 DNA reads as TGTGCCAGCAGCCCCCCGGGGAGCTCCTACAATGAGCAGTTCTTC.